The 8 T cell receptor beta chains given below trace back to one sample, sequenced in a study of blood T cell repertoires in COVID-19. TCRdb's copy holds only in-frame clones and misses some; the assay was immunoSEQ multiplex PCR. The sample has tens of thousands of clones, over 65% seen once. Sequencing input: peripheral blood. Receptors originate from a woman between 70 and 85 years old with acute or convalescent COVID-19.

This sequence joins TRBV2 and TRBJ1-2, with 9 bases aligning to TRBD1. Trimming cost V 6 bases and J 6 bases; bases outside gene matches: 5. This CDR3 comprises 13 residues. Germline V gene sequence: CDR1 SNHLY, CDR2 FYNNEI. CDR3 sequence (DNA): TGTGCCAGCAGGGACAGGGGCCGCGATGGCTACACCTTC. It yields the protein CASRDRGRDGYTF.

Here the CDR3 reads CASSPVRGLNSPLHF. In nucleotides, the CDR3 is TGTGCCAGCAGTCCTGTGAGGGGGCTCAATTCACCCCTCCACTTT. V is TRBV6-5 and J is TRBJ1-6; the match to TRBD1 covers 7 bases. The germline V gene has CDR1 MNHEY and CDR2 SVGAGI. V gave up 5 bases and J gave up 7 bases; unmatched junction bases: 8. CDR3 size: 15 residues.

V is TRBV2 and J is TRBJ2-5; no clear D. The CDR3 loop spans 12 amino acids. Germline V lookup: CDR1 SNHLY, CDR2 FYNNEI. The V gene lost 4 bases and the J gene lost 5 bases, with 8 bases spanning the gap. The CDR3 is CASSVDSETQYF. The CDR3, as DNA: TGTGCCAGCAGTGTAGATTCGGAGACCCAGTACTTC.

The chain uses TRBV5-6 and TRBJ1-4; D perhaps matches TRBD1 (5 bases). V lost 3 bases, J lost 6 bases, and 9 bases lay in between. The CDR3 has 13 amino acids. Germline values: CDR1 SGHDT, CDR2 YYEEEE. The CDR3 nucleotides read TGTGCCAGCAGCTCGGGGGATTATGAAAAACTGTTTTTT. It translates to CASSSGDYEKLFF.

The chain recombines TRBV3-1 (or the pseudogene TRBV3-2) with TRBJ1-1; 8 nucleotides line up with TRBD1. Germline-derived CDR1 and CDR2 are LGHDT and YNNKEL (reference sequence). Losses at the gene ends were 8 bases for V and 0 bases for J; bases not matched to a gene: 5. CDR3 length equals 14 residues. The DNA of the CDR3 is TGTGCCAGCTTTTCAGGGGGCATGAACACTGAAGCTTTCTTT. Its protein is CASFSGGMNTEAFF.

V and J are TRBV18 and TRBJ1-4; no firm D call. The V and J ends lost 1 base and 7 bases respectively, with 13 bases between them. The CDR3 has 15 residues. The germline gives CDR1 KGHSH, CDR2 LQKENI. The CDR3 sequence is CASSPLGGQGEKLFF. The CDR3 DNA sequence: TGTGCCAGCTCACCACTGGGAGGGCAAGGTGAAAAACTGTTTTTT.

The chain is built from TRBV6-6 and TRBJ2-6; D is unresolved. The germline V gene encodes CDR1 MNHNY and CDR2 SVGAGI (reference sequence). Trimming took off 10 bases at V and 0 bases at J, with 4 bases between the two ends. There are 12 residues in the CDR3. In DNA form, the CDR3 reads TGTGCCACTATCTCTGGGGCCAACGTCCTGACTTTC. Protein sequence: CATISGANVLTF.

This clone was seen more than once but under ten times. The chain uses TRBV5-4 and TRBJ1-4, with D maybe TRBD1 (5 bases). V was clipped by 4 bases and J by 8 bases, with 18 bases between them. Germline V gene lookup returns CDR1 SGHNT and CDR2 YYREEE (reference sequence). This CDR3 has 15 amino acids. This CDR3 is CASSSTLGTQEKLFF. In DNA form, the CDR3 reads TGTGCCAGCAGCAGTACGCTCGGGACTCAGGAAAAACTGTTTTTT.